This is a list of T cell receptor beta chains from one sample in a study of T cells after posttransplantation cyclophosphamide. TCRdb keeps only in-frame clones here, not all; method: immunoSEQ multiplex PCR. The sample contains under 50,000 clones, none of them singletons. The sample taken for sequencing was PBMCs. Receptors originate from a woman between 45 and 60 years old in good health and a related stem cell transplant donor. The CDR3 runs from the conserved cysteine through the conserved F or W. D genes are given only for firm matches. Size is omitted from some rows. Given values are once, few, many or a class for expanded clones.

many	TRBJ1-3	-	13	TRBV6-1	CASSVSSGNTIYF	TGTGCCAGCAGTGTCAGCTCTGGAAACACCATATATTTT
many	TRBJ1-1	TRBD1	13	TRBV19	CASSTGGGTEAFF	TGTGCCAGTAGTACAGGGGGAGGCACTGAAGCTTTCTTT
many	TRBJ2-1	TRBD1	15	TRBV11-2	CASSLDRGGPNEQFF	TGTGCCAGCAGCTTGGACAGGGGGGGACCCAATGAGCAGTTCTTC
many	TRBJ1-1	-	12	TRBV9	CASSVANTEAFF	TGTGCCAGCAGCGTAGCTAACACTGAAGCTTTCTTT
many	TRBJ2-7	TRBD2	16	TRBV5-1	CASSLELGLGFHEQYF	TGCGCCAGCAGCTTGGAGTTGGGACTAGGCTTCCACGAGCAGTACTTC
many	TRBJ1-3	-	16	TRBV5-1	CASSLTAGSSGNTIYF	TGCGCCAGCAGCTTGACGGCAGGTTCCTCTGGAAACACCATATATTTT
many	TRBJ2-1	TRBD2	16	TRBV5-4	CASSTELAGAYNEQFF	TGTGCCAGCAGCACAGAATTAGCGGGGGCCTACAATGAGCAGTTCTTC
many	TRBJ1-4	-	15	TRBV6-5	CASSMRRATNEKLFF	TGTGCCAGCAGTATGCGCAGGGCTACTAATGAAAAACTGTTTTTT
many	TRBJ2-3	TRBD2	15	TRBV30	CAWSASSGSTDTQYF	TGTGCCTGGAGTGCCTCTAGCGGCAGCACAGATACGCAGTATTTT
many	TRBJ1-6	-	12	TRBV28	CASRGLESPLHF	TGTGCCAGCAGGGGTCTAGAGTCACCCCTCCACTTT
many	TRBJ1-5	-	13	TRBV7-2	CASSLVSNQPQHF	TGTGCCAGCAGCTTAGTATCGAATCAGCCCCAGCATTTT
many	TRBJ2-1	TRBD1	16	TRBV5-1	CASTRRGGQGRNEQFF	TGCGCCAGCACAAGGCGAGGGGGACAGGGCCGAAATGAGCAGTTCTTC
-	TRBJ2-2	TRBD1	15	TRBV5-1	CASSLGTGRTGELFF	TGCGCCAGCAGCCTCGGGACAGGGCGCACCGGGGAGCTGTTTTTT
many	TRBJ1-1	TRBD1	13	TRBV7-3	CASRKTGSTEAFF	TGTGCCAGCAGAAAGACAGGGTCCACTGAAGCTTTCTTT
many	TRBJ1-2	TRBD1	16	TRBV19	CASTMSKQGARYGYTF	TGTGCCAGCACGATGAGTAAGCAGGGGGCGCGCTATGGCTACACCTTC
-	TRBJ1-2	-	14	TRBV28	CASRAFGGYYGYTF	TGTGCCAGCAGGGCTTTCGGGGGTTACTATGGCTACACCTTC
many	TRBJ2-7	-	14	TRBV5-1	CASSSDSRNYEQYF	TGCGCCAGCAGCTCGGACAGCCGCAACTACGAGCAGTACTTC
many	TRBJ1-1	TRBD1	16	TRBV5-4	CASSWAGGGLNTEAFF	TGTGCCAGCAGCTGGGCAGGGGGCGGCCTGAACACTGAAGCTTTCTTT
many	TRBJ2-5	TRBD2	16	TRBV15	CATSRVGGLTQETQYF	TGTGCCACCAGCAGAGTTGGGGGACTAACTCAAGAGACCCAGTACTTC
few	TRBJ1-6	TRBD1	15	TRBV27	CASSTLGQGASPLHF	TGTGCCAGCAGTACCCTAGGACAGGGCGCATCACCCCTCCACTTT
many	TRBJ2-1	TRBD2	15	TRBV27	CASSFSGGVTDEQFF	TGTGCCAGCAGTTTCAGCGGGGGGGTAACAGATGAGCAGTTCTTC
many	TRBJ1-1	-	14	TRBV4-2	CASSLMDRNTEAFF	TGTGCCAGCAGCCTCATGGACAGAAACACTGAAGCTTTCTTT
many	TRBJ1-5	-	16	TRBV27	CASSHREPPRNQPQHF	TGTGCCAGCAGTCACCGGGAGCCTCCTCGGAATCAGCCCCAGCATTTT
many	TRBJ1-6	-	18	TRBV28	CASTRGGPWSSYNSPLHF	TGTGCCAGCACCCGCGGGGGGCCGTGGAGCTCCTATAATTCACCCCTCCACTTT
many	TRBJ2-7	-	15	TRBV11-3	CASSLGGLQPYEQYF	TGTGCCAGCAGCTTGGGGGGGCTCCAACCCTACGAGCAGTACTTC
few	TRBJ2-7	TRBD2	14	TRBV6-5	CASRAGLAGVNPYF	TGTGCCAGCAGGGCGGGACTAGCGGGGGTGAATCCGTACTTC
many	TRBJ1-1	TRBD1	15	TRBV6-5	CASSYRGRGDTEAFF	TGTGCCAGCAGTTACAGGGGGCGAGGGGACACTGAAGCTTTCTTT
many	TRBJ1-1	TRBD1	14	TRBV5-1	CASSGQGGNTEAFF	TGCGCCAGCAGCGGACAGGGGGGAAACACTGAAGCTTTCTTT
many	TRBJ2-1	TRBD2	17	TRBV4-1	CASSQIVRLAGGHEQFF	TGCGCCAGCAGCCAAATCGTTCGGCTAGCGGGGGGACATGAGCAGTTCTTC
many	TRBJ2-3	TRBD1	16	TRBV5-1	CASSRGTGGGTDTQYF	TGCGCCAGCTCGAGGGGAACAGGGGGCGGAACAGATACGCAGTATTTT
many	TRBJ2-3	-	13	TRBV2	CATPGTPTDTQYF	TGTGCCACCCCGGGAACCCCGACAGATACGCAGTATTTT
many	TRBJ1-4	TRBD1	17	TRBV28	CASSALTGKEGNEKLFF	TGTGCCAGCAGCGCCTTGACAGGGAAGGAAGGGAATGAAAAACTGTTTTTT
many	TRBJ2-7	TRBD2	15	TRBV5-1	CASSLDRGVSYEQYF	TGCGCCAGCAGCTTGGATCGGGGGGTTTCCTACGAGCAGTACTTC
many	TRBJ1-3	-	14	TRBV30	CAWSKISMRNTIYF	TGTGCCTGGAGTAAAATTTCCATGCGGAACACCATATATTTT
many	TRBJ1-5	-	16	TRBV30	CAWSAPPGGRNQPQHF	TGTGCCTGGAGTGCCCCTCCGGGGGGGCGGAATCAGCCCCAGCATTTT
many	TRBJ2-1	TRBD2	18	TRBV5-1	CASSFPTSGGLTYNEQFF	TGCGCCAGCAGCTTCCCGACTAGCGGGGGCCTCACCTACAATGAGCAGTTCTTC
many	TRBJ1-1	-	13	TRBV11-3	CASSWGRDTEAFF	TGTGCCAGCAGCTGGGGGAGGGACACTGAAGCTTTCTTT
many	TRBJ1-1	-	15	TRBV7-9	CASSLAQGSNTEAFF	TGTGCCAGCAGCTTAGCGCAGGGATCGAACACTGAAGCTTTCTTT
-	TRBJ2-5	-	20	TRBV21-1	CASSKALYTRAGGPSETQYF	TGTGCCAGCAGCAAAGCGCTCTATACACGAGCAGGGGGCCCCTCAGAGACCCAGTACTTC
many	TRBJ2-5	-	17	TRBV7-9	CASSLGGFGTNQETQYF	TGTGCCAGCAGCTTAGGCGGGTTCGGGACAAACCAAGAGACCCAGTACTTC
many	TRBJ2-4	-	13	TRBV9	CASSGPAKNIQYF	TGTGCCAGCAGCGGGCCAGCCAAAAACATTCAGTACTTC
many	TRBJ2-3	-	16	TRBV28	CASSPLEVTFSDTQYF	TGTGCCAGCAGTCCTTTGGAGGTAACCTTCTCAGATACGCAGTATTTT
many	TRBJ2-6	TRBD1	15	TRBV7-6	CASSSGGAGANVLTF	TGTGCCAGCAGCTCAGGGGGAGCTGGGGCCAACGTCCTGACTTTC
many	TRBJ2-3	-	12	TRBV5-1	CASSLLTDTQYF	TGCGCCAGCAGCTTACTGACAGATACGCAGTATTTT
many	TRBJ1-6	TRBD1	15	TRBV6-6	CASSSSGQFTSPLHF	TGTGCCAGCAGTTCCTCGGGACAGTTTACTTCACCCCTCCACTTT
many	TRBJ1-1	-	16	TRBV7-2	CASSRGHSNLNTEAFF	TGTGCCAGCAGCCGGGGACATTCAAATCTGAACACTGAAGCTTTCTTT
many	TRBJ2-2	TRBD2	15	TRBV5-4	CASSLAGGRNGELFF	TGTGCCAGCAGTCTAGCGGGGGGGCGTAACGGGGAGCTGTTTTTT
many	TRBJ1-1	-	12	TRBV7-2	CASSSRRREAFF	TGTGCCAGCAGCTCGCGACGGAGAGAAGCTTTCTTT
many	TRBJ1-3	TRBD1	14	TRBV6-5	CASSRTGTGNTIYF	TGTGCCAGCAGTCGGACAGGGACTGGAAACACCATATATTTT
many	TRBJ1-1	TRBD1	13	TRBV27	CASTTGAVTEAFF	TGTGCCAGCACTACAGGGGCGGTCACTGAAGCTTTCTTT
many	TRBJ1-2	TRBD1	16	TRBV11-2	CASSSPTGGSGYGYTF	TGTGCCAGCAGCTCACCTACAGGGGGCTCAGGCTATGGCTACACCTTC
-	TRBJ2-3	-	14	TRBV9	CASSNDRSTDTQYF	TGTGCCAGCAGCAATGACAGGAGCACAGATACGCAGTATTTT
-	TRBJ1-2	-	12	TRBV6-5	CASSRGNYGYAF	TGTGCCAGCAGTCGGGGGAACTATGGCTACGCCTTC
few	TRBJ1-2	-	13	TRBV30	CAWTQGWGHGYTF	TGTGCCTGGACCCAAGGGTGGGGGCATGGCTACACCTTC
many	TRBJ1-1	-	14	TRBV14	CASSQAGMNTEAFF	TGTGCCAGCAGCCAGGCAGGGATGAACACTGAAGCTTTCTTT